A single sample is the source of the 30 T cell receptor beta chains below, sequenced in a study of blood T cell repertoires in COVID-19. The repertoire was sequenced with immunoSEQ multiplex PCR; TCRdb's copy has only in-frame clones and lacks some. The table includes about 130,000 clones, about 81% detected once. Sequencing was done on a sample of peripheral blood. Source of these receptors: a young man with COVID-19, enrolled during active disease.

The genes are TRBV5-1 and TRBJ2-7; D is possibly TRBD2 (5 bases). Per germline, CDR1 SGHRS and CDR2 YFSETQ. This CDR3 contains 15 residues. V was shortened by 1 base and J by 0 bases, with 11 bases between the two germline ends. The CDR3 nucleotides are TGCGCCAGCAGCTTGAACTCGGGATACTCCTACGAGCAGTACTTC. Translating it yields CASSLNSGYSYEQYF.

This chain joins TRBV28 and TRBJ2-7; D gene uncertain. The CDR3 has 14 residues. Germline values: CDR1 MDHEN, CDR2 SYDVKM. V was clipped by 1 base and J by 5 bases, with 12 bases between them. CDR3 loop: CASSLYSRLNEQYF. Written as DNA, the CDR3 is TGTGCCAGCAGTTTATATTCCAGGTTAAACGAGCAGTACTTC.

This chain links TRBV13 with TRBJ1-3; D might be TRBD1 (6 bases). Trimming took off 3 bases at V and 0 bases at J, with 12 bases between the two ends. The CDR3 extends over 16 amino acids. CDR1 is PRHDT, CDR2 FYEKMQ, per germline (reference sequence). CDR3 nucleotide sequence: TGTGCCAGCAGCTTGAACAGGGAAAGCTCTGGAAACACCATATATTTT. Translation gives CASSLNRESSGNTIYF.

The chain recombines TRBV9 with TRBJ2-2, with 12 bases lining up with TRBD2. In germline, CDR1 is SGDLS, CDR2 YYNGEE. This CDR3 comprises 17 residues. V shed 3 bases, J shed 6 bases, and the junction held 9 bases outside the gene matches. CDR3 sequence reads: CASSAGPSGRASGELFF. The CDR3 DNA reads TGTGCCAGCAGCGCGGGACCTAGCGGGAGGGCATCCGGGGAGCTGTTTTTT.

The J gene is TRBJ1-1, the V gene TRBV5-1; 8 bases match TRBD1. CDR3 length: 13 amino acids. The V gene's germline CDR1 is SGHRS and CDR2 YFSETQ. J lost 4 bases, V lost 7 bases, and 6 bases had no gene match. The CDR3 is CASSQGESTEAFF. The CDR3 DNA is TGCGCCAGCTCACAGGGGGAGAGCACTGAAGCTTTCTTT.

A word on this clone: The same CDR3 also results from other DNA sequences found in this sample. The CDR3 DNA sequence: TGTGCCAGCAGTCCCCAGGGAACTGGGGCCAACGTCCTGACTTTC. This translates into CASSPQGTGANVLTF. The chain employs TRBV7-9 and TRBJ2-6; possible D gene TRBD1, 5 bases. From germline, CDR1 is SEHNR and CDR2 FQNEAQ (reference sequence). CDR3 length: 15 residues. Trimming removed 6 bases from V and 2 bases from J, with 11 bases in between.

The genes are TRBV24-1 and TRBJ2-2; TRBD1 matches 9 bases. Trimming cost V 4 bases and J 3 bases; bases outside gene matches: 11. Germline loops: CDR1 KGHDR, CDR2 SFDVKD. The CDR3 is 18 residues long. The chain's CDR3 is CATSDSGGQGIDTGELFF. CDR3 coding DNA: TGTGCCACCAGTGACTCGGGAGGACAGGGGATAGACACCGGGGAGCTGTTTTTT.

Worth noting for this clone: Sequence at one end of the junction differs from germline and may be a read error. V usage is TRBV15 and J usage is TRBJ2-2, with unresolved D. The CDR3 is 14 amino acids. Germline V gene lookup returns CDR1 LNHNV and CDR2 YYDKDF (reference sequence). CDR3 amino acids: CATSRDRNIGELFF. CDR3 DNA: TGTGCCACCAGCAGAGACAGGAACATCGGGGAGCTGTTTTTT. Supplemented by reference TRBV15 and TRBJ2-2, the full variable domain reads DAMVIQNPRYQVTQFGKPVTLSCSQTLNHNVMYWYQQKSSQAPKLLFHYYDKDFNNEADTPDNFQSRRPNTSFCFLDIRSPGLGDTAMYLCATSRDRNIGELFFGEGSRLTVL.

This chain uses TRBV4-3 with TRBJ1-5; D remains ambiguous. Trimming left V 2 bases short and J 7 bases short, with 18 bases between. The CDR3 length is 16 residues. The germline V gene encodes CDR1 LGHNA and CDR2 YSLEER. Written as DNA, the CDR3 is TGCGCCAGCAGCCAAAATCTTCGGGGAGGGTACCAGCCCCAGCATTTT. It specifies CASSQNLRGGYQPQHF.

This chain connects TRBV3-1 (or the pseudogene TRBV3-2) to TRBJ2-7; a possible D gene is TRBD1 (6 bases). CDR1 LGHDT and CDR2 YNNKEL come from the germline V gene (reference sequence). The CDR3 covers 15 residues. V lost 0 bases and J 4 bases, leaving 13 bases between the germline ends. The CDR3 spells CASSQEPRGLYEQYF. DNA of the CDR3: TGTGCCAGCAGCCAAGAGCCCAGGGGTTTATACGAGCAGTACTTC.

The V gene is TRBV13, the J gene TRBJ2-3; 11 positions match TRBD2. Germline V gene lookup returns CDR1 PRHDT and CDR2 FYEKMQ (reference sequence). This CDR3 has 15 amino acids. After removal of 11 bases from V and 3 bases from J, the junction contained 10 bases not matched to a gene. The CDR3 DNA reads TGTGCCGGGCCTACTAGCGGGGGACTTACAGATACGCAGTATTTT. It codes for CAGPTSGGLTDTQYF.

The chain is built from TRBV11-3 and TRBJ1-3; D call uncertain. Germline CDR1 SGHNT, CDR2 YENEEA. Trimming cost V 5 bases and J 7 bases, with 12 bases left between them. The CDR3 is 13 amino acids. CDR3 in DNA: TGTGCCAGCAGCCCAGGCCTAAGGAACACCATATATTTT. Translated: CASSPGLRNTIYF.

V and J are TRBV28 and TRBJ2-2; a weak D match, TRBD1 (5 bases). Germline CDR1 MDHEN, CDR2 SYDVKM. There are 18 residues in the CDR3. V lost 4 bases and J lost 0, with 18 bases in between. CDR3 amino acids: CASSSLIQTAPNTGELFF. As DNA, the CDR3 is TGTGCCAGCAGTTCCCTTATTCAGACAGCGCCGAACACCGGGGAGCTGTTTTTT.

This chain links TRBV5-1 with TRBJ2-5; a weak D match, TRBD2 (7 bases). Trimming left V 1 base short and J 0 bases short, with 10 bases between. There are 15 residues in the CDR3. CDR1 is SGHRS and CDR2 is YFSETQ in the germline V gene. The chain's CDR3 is CASSLRGAHQETQYF. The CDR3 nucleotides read TGCGCCAGCAGCTTGCGGGGGGCTCACCAAGAGACCCAGTACTTC.

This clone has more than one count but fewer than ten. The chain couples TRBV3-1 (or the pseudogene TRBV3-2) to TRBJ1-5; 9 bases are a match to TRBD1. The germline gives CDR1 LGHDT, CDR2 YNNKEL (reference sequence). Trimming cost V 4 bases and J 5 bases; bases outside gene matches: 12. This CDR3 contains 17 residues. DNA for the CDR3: TGTGCCAGCAGCCGACTCTTCGGGACAGGGCGAGATCAGCCCCAGCATTTT. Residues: CASSRLFGTGRDQPQHF.

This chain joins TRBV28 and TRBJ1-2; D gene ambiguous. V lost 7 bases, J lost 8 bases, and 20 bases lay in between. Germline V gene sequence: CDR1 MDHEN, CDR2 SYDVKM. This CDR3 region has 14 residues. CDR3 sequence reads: CASTFPAAGGGYTF. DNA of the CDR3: TGTGCCAGCACTTTTCCGGCGGCAGGCGGGGGCTACACCTTC.

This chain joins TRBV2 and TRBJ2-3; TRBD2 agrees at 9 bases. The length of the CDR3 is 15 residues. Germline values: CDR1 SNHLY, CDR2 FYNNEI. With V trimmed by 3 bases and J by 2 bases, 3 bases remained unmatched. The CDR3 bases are TGTGCCAGCAGTGATGCTAGCGGGAACACAGATACGCAGTATTTT. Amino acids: CASSDASGNTDTQYF.

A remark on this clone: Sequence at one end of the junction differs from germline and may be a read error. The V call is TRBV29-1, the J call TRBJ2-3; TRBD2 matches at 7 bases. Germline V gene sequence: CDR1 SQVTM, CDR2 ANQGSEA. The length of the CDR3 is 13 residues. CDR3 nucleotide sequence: TGCAGCGTCGAAGCGGGGATCACAGATACGCAGTATTTT. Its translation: CSVEAGITDTQYF.

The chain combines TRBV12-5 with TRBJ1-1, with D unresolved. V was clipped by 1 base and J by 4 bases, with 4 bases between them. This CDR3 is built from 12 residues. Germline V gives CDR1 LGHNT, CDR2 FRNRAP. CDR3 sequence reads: CASGLGVTEAFF. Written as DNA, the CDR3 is TGTGCTAGTGGTTTGGGCGTCACTGAAGCTTTCTTT.

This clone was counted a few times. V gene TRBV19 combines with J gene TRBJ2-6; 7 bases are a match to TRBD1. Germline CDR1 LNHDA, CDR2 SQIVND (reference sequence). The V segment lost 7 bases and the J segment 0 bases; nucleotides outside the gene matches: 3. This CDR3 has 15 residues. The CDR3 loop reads CASTRDSSGANVLTF. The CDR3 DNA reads TGTGCCAGTACCAGGGACAGCTCTGGGGCCAACGTCCTGACTTTC.

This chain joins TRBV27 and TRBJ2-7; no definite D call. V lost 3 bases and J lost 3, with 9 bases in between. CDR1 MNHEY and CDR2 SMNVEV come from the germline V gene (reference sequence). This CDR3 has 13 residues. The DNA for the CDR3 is TGTGCCAGCAGTTTTCGGTACGGCTACGAGCAGTACTTC. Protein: CASSFRYGYEQYF.

CDR3 sequence: CASSYPTGVGNQPQHF. The CDR3 nucleotides read TGTGCCAGCAGTTACCCGACAGGGGTGGGCAATCAGCCCCAGCATTTT. V is TRBV6-6 and J is TRBJ1-5; TRBD1 matches 8 bases. V dropped 2 bases and J dropped 2; count of bases not matched to a gene: 5. The germline CDR1 and CDR2 sequences are MNHNY and SVGAGI (reference sequence). This CDR3 has 16 amino acids.

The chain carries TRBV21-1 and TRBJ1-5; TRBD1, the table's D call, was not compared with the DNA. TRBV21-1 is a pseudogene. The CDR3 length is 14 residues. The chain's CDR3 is CASSTGQYNQPQHF. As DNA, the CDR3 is TGTGCCAGCAGCACGGGACAGTACAATCAGCCCCAGCATTTT.

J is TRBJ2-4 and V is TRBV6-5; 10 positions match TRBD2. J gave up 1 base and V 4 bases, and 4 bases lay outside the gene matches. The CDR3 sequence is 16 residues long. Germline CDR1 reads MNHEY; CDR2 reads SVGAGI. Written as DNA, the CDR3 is TGTGCCAGCAGTTCCGGGACTAGCGCTGCCAAAAACATTCAGTACTTC. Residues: CASSSGTSAAKNIQYF.

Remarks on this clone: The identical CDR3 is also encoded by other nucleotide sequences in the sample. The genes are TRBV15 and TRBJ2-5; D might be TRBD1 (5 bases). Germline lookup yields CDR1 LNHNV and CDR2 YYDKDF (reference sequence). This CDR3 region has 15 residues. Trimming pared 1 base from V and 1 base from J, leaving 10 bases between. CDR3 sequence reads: CATSRGAGLQETQYF. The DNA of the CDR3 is TGTGCCACCAGCAGAGGGGCAGGGCTCCAAGAGACCCAGTACTTC. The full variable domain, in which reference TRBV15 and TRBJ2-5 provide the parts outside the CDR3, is DAMVIQNPRYQVTQFGKPVTLSCSQTLNHNVMYWYQQKSSQAPKLLFHYYDKDFNNEADTPDNFQSRRPNTSFCFLDIRSPGLGDTAMYLCATSRGAGLQETQYFGPGTRLLVL.

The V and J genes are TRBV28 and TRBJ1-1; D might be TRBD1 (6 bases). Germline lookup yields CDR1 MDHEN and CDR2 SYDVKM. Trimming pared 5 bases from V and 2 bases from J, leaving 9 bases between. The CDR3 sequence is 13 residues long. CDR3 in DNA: TGTGCCAGCAGTAGACAGGTAAACACTGAAGCTTTCTTT. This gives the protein CASSRQVNTEAFF.

This CDR3 reads CASSPADRVAGELFF. In DNA form, the CDR3 reads TGCGCCAGCAGCCCGGCGGACAGGGTAGCCGGGGAGCTGTTTTTT. The rearrangement links TRBV4-1 to TRBJ2-2, with TRBD1 matching over 8 bases. The CDR3 has 15 amino acids. V shed 4 bases and J 6 bases; nucleotides not matched to a gene: 7. Germline assignment: CDR1 MGHRA and CDR2 YSYEKL.

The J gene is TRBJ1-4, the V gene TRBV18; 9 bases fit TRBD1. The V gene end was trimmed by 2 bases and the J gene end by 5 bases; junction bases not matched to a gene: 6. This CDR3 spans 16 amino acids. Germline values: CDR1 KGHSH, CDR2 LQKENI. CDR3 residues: CASSPFDRGINEKLFF. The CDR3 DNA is TGTGCCAGCTCACCATTCGACAGGGGGATAAATGAAAAACTGTTTTTT.

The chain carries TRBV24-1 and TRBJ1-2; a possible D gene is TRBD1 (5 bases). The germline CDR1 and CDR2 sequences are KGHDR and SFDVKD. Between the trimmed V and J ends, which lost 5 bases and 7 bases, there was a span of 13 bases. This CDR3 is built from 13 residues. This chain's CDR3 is CATSVSGWSGYTF. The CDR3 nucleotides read TGTGCCACCAGTGTCTCAGGGTGGAGTGGCTACACCTTC.

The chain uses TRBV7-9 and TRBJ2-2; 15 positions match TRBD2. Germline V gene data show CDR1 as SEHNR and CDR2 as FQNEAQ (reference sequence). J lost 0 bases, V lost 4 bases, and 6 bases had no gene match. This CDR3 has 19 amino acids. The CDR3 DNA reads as TGTGCCAGCAGCTCCACCGGGACTAGCGGGAGGACGAACACCGGGGAGCTGTTTTTT. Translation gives CASSSTGTSGRTNTGELFF.